These 31 T cell receptor beta chains originate from one sample sequenced in a study of CXCR3-negative and CXCR3-positive naive CD8 T cells. The study, taken as a whole, reports: Against CXCR3-negative naive cells, CXCR3-positive naive cells showed more hydrophobic TRB CDR3s.

Their recognized antigens are unknown. The TRB cDNA libraries were prepared by 5' RACE with UMI labels. TCRdb re-called the 5' RACE reads, yielding one record per CDR3 amino acid sequence without DNA. The sample totals around 140,000 distinct CDR3 sequences. Sequencing was performed on naive CXCR3+ CD8+ T cells from blood. Subset noted: CD45RO-CCR7+CD27+CD95- naive CD8+ T cells expressing CXCR3 (TNR3+). Receptors originate from a human donor in good health. Some clones in this sample may be carry-over from other donors' samples.

The chain employs TRBV4-3 and TRBJ1-2; TCRdb picks TRBD1, but there is no DNA to check that call. From germline, CDR1 is LGHNA and CDR2 YSLEER. This CDR3 spans 18 amino acids. The CDR3 protein is CASSQDSLEGQGAYGYTF.

This chain joins TRBV5-6 and TRBJ2-7. Per the germline V gene, CDR1 is SGHDT and CDR2 is YYEEEE. This CDR3 comprises 16 residues. This CDR3 is CASSLALLEPSYEQYF. The full variable domain, with the rest looked up from reference TRBV5-6 and TRBJ2-7, is DAGVTQSPTHLIKTRGQQVTLRCSPKSGHDTVSWYQQALGQGPQFIFQYYEEEERQRGNFPDRFSGHQFPNYSSELNVNALLLGDSALYLCASSLALLEPSYEQYFGPGTRLTVT.

V usage is TRBV30 and J usage is TRBJ1-2; the D call of TRBD1 rests on TCRdb alone, since no DNA is present to check it. The CDR3 contains 14 residues. CDR1 is GTSNPN, CDR2 SVGIG, per germline (reference sequence). CDR3 protein: CAWSFARTGYGYTF.

The rearrangement links TRBV12-3 or TRBV12-4 to TRBJ2-7. The CDR3 has 15 residues. Here the CDR3 reads CASSSSTDGTYEQYF.

The CDR3: CASSPPQWAVGETQYF. The J gene is TRBJ2-5, the V gene TRBV18; TCRdb reports TRBD1, a call that lacks DNA to check it against. This CDR3 is built from 16 residues. Germline CDR1 reads KGHSH; CDR2 reads LQKENI.

The rearrangement uses TRBV28 and TRBJ2-7; TCRdb designates TRBD1, a call that cannot be tested without DNA. Germline CDR1 and CDR2: MDHEN and SYDVKM. The CDR3 totals 12 residues. The CDR3 sequence: CATRDRPYEQYF.

The chain combines TRBV20-1 with TRBJ2-2; TCRdb selects TRBD1, and the lack of DNA leaves this call unchecked. Germline V gives CDR1 DFQATT, CDR2 SNEGSKA (reference sequence). This CDR3 is 15 amino acids long. The CDR3 protein is CSARDRGWGTGELFF.

This chain uses TRBV5-1 with TRBJ2-7; as DNA is missing, the TRBD1 call by TCRdb cannot be tested. The germline V gene encodes CDR1 SGHRS and CDR2 YFSETQ. There are 17 residues in the CDR3. CDR3: CASSQTTGGIVDYEQYF.

The chain combines TRBV29-1 with TRBJ2-7. CDR1 is SQVTM and CDR2 is ANQGSEA in the germline V gene. This CDR3 is built from 13 residues. The CDR3 is CSVNGLYSYEQYF.

V usage is TRBV20-1 and J usage is TRBJ2-3; the D call of TRBD2 rests on TCRdb alone, since no DNA is present to check it. The germline CDR1 and CDR2 sequences are DFQATT and SNEGSKA (reference sequence). The CDR3 spans 13 residues. CDR3 sequence: CMTLGGGPDTQYF.

The rearrangement links TRBV4-1 to TRBJ2-7; TCRdb selects TRBD1, and the lack of DNA leaves this call unchecked. This CDR3 comprises 15 residues. Per the germline V gene, CDR1 is MGHRA and CDR2 is YSYEKL. The CDR3 is CASSRWDSLSYEQYF.

The rearrangement joins TRBV28 to TRBJ2-5; TCRdb's D gene call, TRBD1, goes unchecked for lack of DNA. This CDR3 is built from 11 residues. The germline CDR1 and CDR2 sequences are MDHEN and SYDVKM. The CDR3 protein is CASVRGETQYF.

The chain links TRBV5-1 to TRBJ2-7. In germline, CDR1 is SGHRS, CDR2 YFSETQ. The CDR3 length is 15 residues. The CDR3 sequence is CASSLGQAIVYEQYF.

The rearrangement joins TRBV27 to TRBJ2-7; TCRdb returns TRBD2, unconfirmable since there is no DNA. The CDR3 has 14 amino acids. CDR1 is MNHEY and CDR2 is SMNVEV in the germline V gene (reference sequence). The CDR3 loop reads CASSLASGKYEQYF.

This chain connects TRBV20-1 to TRBJ2-7; the D call from TCRdb, TRBD1, cannot be confirmed without DNA. Looked up from germline, CDR1 is DFQATT and CDR2 is SNEGSKA (reference sequence). The CDR3 consists of 15 residues. The CDR3 reads CSARTDRGYTYEQYF.

The chain joins TRBV12-3 or TRBV12-4 to TRBJ2-7; TCRdb lists TRBD1, though no DNA is available to test this call. The CDR3 runs to 15 residues. The CDR3 sequence is CASSSPGQGAYEQYF.

The V call is TRBV6-5, the J call TRBJ2-7; TCRdb selects TRBD2, and the lack of DNA leaves this call unchecked. Looked up from germline, CDR1 is MNHEY and CDR2 is SVGAGI. This CDR3 contains 14 residues. This CDR3 is CASSTIRLAYEQYF.

This chain connects TRBV14 to TRBJ2-1; there is no DNA to check the TCRdb D call of TRBD2. Germline V gene data show CDR1 as SGHDN and CDR2 as FVKESK. The CDR3 is made up of 13 amino acids. The CDR3 protein is CASSPVGHNEQFF.

The chain recombines TRBV5-8 with TRBJ2-7; TCRdb selects TRBD1, and the lack of DNA leaves this call unchecked. Per the germline V gene, CDR1 is SGHTS and CDR2 is YDEGEE. There are 13 residues in the CDR3. Here the CDR3 reads CASSFGSGDEQYF.

This chain joins TRBV12-3 or TRBV12-4 and TRBJ2-1. This CDR3 spans 14 amino acids. The CDR3 loop reads CASSLTINYNEQFF.

The chain joins TRBV25-1 to TRBJ1-1. Germline loops: CDR1 MGHDK, CDR2 SYGVNS. This CDR3 has 18 amino acids. The CDR3 region is CASSDHLMPYIGNTEAFF.

This chain connects TRBV4-1 to TRBJ2-1; with no DNA, the TCRdb D assignment of TRBD2 cannot be verified. The CDR3 has 16 residues. CDR1 is MGHRA and CDR2 is YSYEKL in the germline V gene. CDR3 loop: CASSQVGLGAYNEQFF.

The J gene is TRBJ2-3, the V gene TRBV7-6; without DNA, the TCRdb call of TRBD2 cannot be checked. Germline V gene sequence: CDR1 SGHVS, CDR2 FNYEAQ. CDR3 size: 15 residues. The CDR3 region is CASRGTKANTDTQYF.

The chain links TRBV27 to TRBJ2-2; the TCRdb call, TRBD2, lacks DNA for checking. CDR3 length: 17 amino acids. Germline CDR1 reads MNHEY; CDR2 reads SMNVEV (reference sequence). The CDR3 is CASSLGSSRLGTGELFF.

V and J are TRBV20-1 and TRBJ2-7; as DNA is missing, the TRBD1 call by TCRdb cannot be tested. Germline V CDR1 and CDR2: DFQATT, SNEGSKA (reference sequence). This CDR3 is built from 14 residues. The CDR3 spells CSARGGTGGYEQYF.

V is TRBV7-9 and J is TRBJ2-5; TCRdb's D call, TRBD2, is unchecked because there is no DNA. This CDR3 comprises 16 residues. Germline CDR1 SEHNR, CDR2 FQNEAQ (reference sequence). The CDR3 protein is CASSPLEGPSMETQYF.

The rearrangement links TRBV7-8 to TRBJ1-1; TCRdb selects TRBD1, and the lack of DNA leaves this call unchecked. There are 18 residues in the CDR3. CDR1 and CDR2 (germline): SGHVS, FQNEAQ. CDR3 amino acids: CASSRKDRDRGMNTEAFF.

The chain uses TRBV28 and TRBJ2-1; the TCRdb D gene call, TRBD1, has no DNA to confirm it. Germline lookup yields CDR1 MDHEN and CDR2 SYDVKM. CDR3 length: 13 amino acids. CDR3: CASSLDRKSEQFF.

The rearrangement joins TRBV24-1 to TRBJ2-7; the TRBD1 assignment by TCRdb is unverifiable without DNA. The CDR3 runs to 17 residues. Germline V lookup: CDR1 KGHDR, CDR2 SFDVKD. CDR3: CAPDTAGQGPFDYEQYF.

The chain uses TRBV29-1 and TRBJ1-2; the TRBD1 assignment by TCRdb is unverifiable without DNA. The CDR3 extends over 14 amino acids. Germline loops: CDR1 SQVTM, CDR2 ANQGSEA. The CDR3 reads CSVEDGGAGYGYTF.

The V gene is TRBV20-1, the J gene TRBJ2-7; the TRBD1 assignment by TCRdb is unverifiable without DNA. This CDR3 contains 12 residues. CDR1 and CDR2 from the germline V gene are DFQATT and SNEGSKA (reference sequence). This chain's CDR3 is CSARDSGGEQYF.